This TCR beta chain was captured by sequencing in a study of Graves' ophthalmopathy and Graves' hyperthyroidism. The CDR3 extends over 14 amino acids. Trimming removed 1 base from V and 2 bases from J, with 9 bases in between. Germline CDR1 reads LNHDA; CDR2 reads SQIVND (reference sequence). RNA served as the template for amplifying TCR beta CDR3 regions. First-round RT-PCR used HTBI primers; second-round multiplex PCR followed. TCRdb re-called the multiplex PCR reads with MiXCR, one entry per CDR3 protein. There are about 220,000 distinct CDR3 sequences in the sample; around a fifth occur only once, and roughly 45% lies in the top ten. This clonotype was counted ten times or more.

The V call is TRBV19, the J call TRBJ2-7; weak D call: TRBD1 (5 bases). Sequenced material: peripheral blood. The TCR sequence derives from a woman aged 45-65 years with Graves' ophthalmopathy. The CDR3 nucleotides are TGTGCCAGTAGTATAGGGGGCAGAGCCTACGAGCAGTACTTC. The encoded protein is CASSIGGRAYEQYF.